Listed below are T cell receptor beta chains from one sample, sequenced in a study of T cells in Graves' hyperthyroidism and ophthalmopathy. MiXCR was run by TCRdb on the multiplex PCR reads, yielding one entry per CDR3 protein. The sample includes 300,000 or so distinct CDR3 sequences, 15% to 20% of them seen just once. The sequenced material came from blood. Source of these receptors: a woman between 50 and 59 years old with Graves' hyperthyroidism. CDR3s include the opening cysteine and the closing phenylalanine or tryptophan. Fields, in order: V gene, D gene, clone size, J gene, CDR3 DNA, CDR3 protein. D genes are given only for firm matches. Some rows mark clone size as missing; the rest say once, few, many or name a class of expanded clone.

V gene: TRBV18
D gene: .
clone size: many
J gene: TRBJ2-5
CDR3 DNA: TGTGCCAGCTCACCTCTGCCGGGGACAAAAGAGACCCAGTACTTC
CDR3 protein: CASSPLPGTKETQYF

V gene: TRBV28
D gene: TRBD1
clone size: many
J gene: TRBJ2-7
CDR3 DNA: TGTGCCAGCAGCCCCGACAGGGGCAATTACGAGCAGTACTTC
CDR3 protein: CASSPDRGNYEQYF

V gene: TRBV5-5
D gene: .
clone size: few
J gene: TRBJ1-2
CDR3 DNA: TGTGCCAGCACTTCGTTAGGGGACTATGGCTACACCTTC
CDR3 protein: CASTSLGDYGYTF

V gene: TRBV10-3
D gene: .
clone size: few
J gene: TRBJ1-3
CDR3 DNA: TGTGCCGCGAGAGGGGCCGCAGGAAACACCATATATTTT
CDR3 protein: CAARGAAGNTIYF

V gene: TRBV6-5
D gene: TRBD2
clone size: .
J gene: TRBJ2-2
CDR3 DNA: TGTGCCAGCAGTTACGGCGGGGGCGGGGAGCTGTTTTTT
CDR3 protein: CASSYGGGGELFF

V gene: TRBV5-1
D gene: .
clone size: .
J gene: TRBJ2-2
CDR3 DNA: TGCGCCAGCAGCTGGGCAACCGGGGAGCTGTTTTTT
CDR3 protein: CASSWATGELFF

V gene: TRBV20-1
D gene: TRBD1
clone size: many
J gene: TRBJ2-7
CDR3 DNA: TGCAGTGCTACCACCGGGACAGGGGGATCTTACGAGCAGTACTTC
CDR3 protein: CSATTGTGGSYEQYF

V gene: TRBV2
D gene: TRBD1
clone size: .
J gene: TRBJ1-1
CDR3 DNA: TGTGCCAGCAGGACAGAAGACAGGGAGTATGGAGCTTTCTTT
CDR3 protein: CASRTEDREYGAFF

V gene: TRBV20-1
D gene: TRBD2
clone size: many
J gene: TRBJ2-1
CDR3 DNA: TGCAGTGCTAGAGTCCCGGGAGGAGACAATGAGCAGTTCTTC
CDR3 protein: CSARVPGGDNEQFF

V gene: TRBV2
D gene: TRBD2
clone size: many
J gene: TRBJ2-3
CDR3 DNA: TGTGCCAGCAGTGATCGCGCGGGGGGGCCTGGAGATACGCAGTATTTT
CDR3 protein: CASSDRAGGPGDTQYF